One sample yielded the 8 T cell receptor beta chains listed below, sequenced in a study of blood T cell repertoires in COVID-19 (dated by TCRdb to 2020 to 2022). The library was produced with the immunoSEQ multiplex PCR assay. TCRdb obtained this table from immuneACCESS and retained in-frame rearrangements with V and J assigned. These tables miss some clones; where compared with another copy, unresolved V genes account for less than half of the shortfall, and the remainder is unexplained. This sample has roughly 170,000 clones in its table, and 70% to 90% of those were observed once. 5% to 6% of the sample is held by the ten biggest clonotypes. Sample: peripheral blood. The receptors come from a woman in her fifties or sixties with COVID-19, enrolled during active disease.

The chain uses TRBV11-1 and TRBJ1-3; TRBD1 is a possible D gene (6 bases). Germline V gene data show CDR1 as SGHAT and CDR2 as FQDESV (reference sequence). This CDR3 spans 14 amino acids. Trimming pared 6 bases from V and 0 bases from J, leaving 9 bases between. In DNA, the CDR3 is TGTGCCAGCAGATCGACAGGCTCTGGAAACACCATATATTTT. Amino acids: CASRSTGSGNTIYF.

The chain employs TRBV14 and TRBJ2-7; D is unclear. The germline gives CDR1 SGHDN, CDR2 FVKESK. The length of the CDR3 is 17 residues. Trimming left V 2 bases short and J 3 bases short, with 20 bases between. CDR3 nucleotides: TGTGCCAGCAGCCAAATGGCAGGATGGATGGTTGGCTACGAGCAGTACTTC. This encodes CASSQMAGWMVGYEQYF.

The chain employs TRBV4-1 and TRBJ2-3, with 8 bases identical to TRBD1. The CDR3 runs 16 residues. CDR1 and CDR2 (germline): MGHRA, YSYEKL. J lost 2 bases, V lost 0 bases, and 4 bases had no gene match. CDR3 nucleotide sequence: TGCGCCAGCAGCCAAGAGGGCAGGGGGCCCACAGATACGCAGTATTTT. This translates into CASSQEGRGPTDTQYF.

This chain joins TRBV5-1 and TRBJ2-7; the match to TRBD1 covers 10 bases. With 4 bases clipped from V and 5 bases from J, the junction kept 9 bases outside the gene matches. Germline V gene data show CDR1 as SGHRS and CDR2 as YFSETQ. The CDR3 contains 15 residues. Here the CDR3 reads CASSPRDRGSNEQYF. The CDR3 nucleotides read TGCGCCAGCAGCCCCCGGGACAGGGGTTCCAACGAGCAGTACTTC.

This clone came up a few times. V usage is TRBV4-1 and J usage is TRBJ2-7, with a tentative D call TRBD1 (6 bases). Trimming took off 0 bases at V and 3 bases at J, with 12 bases between the two ends. In germline, CDR1 is MGHRA, CDR2 YSYEKL. The CDR3 is made up of 15 amino acids. DNA for the CDR3: TGCGCCAGCAGCCAAGATAGGCAGGGGTTCTACGAGCAGTACTTC. Translating gives CASSQDRQGFYEQYF.

CDR3: CAWSVIDRGREQPQHF. CDR3 nucleotide sequence: TGTGCCTGGAGTGTAATAGACAGGGGGCGCGAGCAGCCCCAGCATTTT. The chain links TRBV30 to TRBJ1-5; 10 bases align to TRBD1. With 0 bases clipped from V and 7 bases from J, the junction kept 9 bases outside the gene matches. CDR1 is GTSNPN, CDR2 SVGIG, per germline (reference sequence). The CDR3 covers 16 residues.

As regards this clone: Other DNA sequences in this specimen translate into the identical CDR3. V gene TRBV11-3 combines with J gene TRBJ1-6; D unclear. CDR3 length: 13 amino acids. V lost 0 bases and J lost 6, with 3 bases in between. Germline V gives CDR1 SGHNT, CDR2 YENEEA. The CDR3 DNA follows: TGTGCCAGCAGCTTAGAGGCTAATTCACCCCTCCACTTT. It codes for CASSLEANSPLHF.

The V gene is TRBV5-4, the J gene TRBJ2-1; D possibly corresponds to TRBD2 (7 bases). The V and J ends lost 6 bases and 0 bases respectively, with 13 bases between them. The CDR3 covers 15 residues. The V gene's germline CDR1 is SGHNT and CDR2 YYREEE (reference sequence). CDR3 in DNA: TGTGCCAGCACGAGGGGGGGGGACTCCTACAATGAGCAGTTCTTC. This encodes CASTRGGDSYNEQFF.